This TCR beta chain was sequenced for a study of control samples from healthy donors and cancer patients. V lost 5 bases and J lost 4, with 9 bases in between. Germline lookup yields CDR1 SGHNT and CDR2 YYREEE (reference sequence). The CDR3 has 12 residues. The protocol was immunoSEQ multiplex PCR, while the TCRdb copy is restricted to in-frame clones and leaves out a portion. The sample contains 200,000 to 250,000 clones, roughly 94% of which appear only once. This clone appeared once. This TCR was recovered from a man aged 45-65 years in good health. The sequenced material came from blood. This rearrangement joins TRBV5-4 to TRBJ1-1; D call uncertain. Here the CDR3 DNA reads TGTGCCAGCAGATCAGCGGGCACTGAAGCTTTCTTT. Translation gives CASRSAGTEAFF.